Shown below are 30 T cell receptor beta chains from a single sample sequenced in a study of early T cells in non-severe SARS-CoV-2 infection. One entry per CDR3 protein, called by TCRdb with MiXCR from the 5' RACE reads. The repertoire holds fewer than 95,000 distinct CDR3 sequences, with roughly 17% as singletons. This sample comprised whole blood, obtained at baseline. The receptors come from an adult who was a healthcare worker with PCR-confirmed SARS-CoV-2 infection or an uninfected control (not recorded which).

This clonotype was observed many times. The chain is built from TRBV20-1 and TRBJ2-7; D unclear. There are 11 residues in the CDR3. Trimming shortened V by 7 bases and J by 1 base, and 8 bases separated the two germline ends. From germline, CDR1 is DFQATT and CDR2 SNEGSKA (reference sequence). The CDR3 bases are TGCAGTGGGACGTCTTCCTACGAGCAGTACTTC. Translating it yields CSGTSSYEQYF.

This clonotype was seen a few times. V and J are TRBV27 and TRBJ2-6, with a weak D call TRBD2 (6 bases). V lost 6 bases and J 0 bases, leaving 9 bases between the germline ends. CDR1 is MNHEY, CDR2 SMNVEV, per germline (reference sequence). This CDR3 comprises 15 residues. The CDR3 protein is CASRRDHSGANVLTF. The CDR3 DNA reads as TGTGCCAGCAGGCGGGATCACTCTGGGGCCAACGTCCTGACTTTC.

This clonotype has a handful of counts. The chain has TRBV6-2 or TRBV6-3 and TRBJ1-2; 7 bases map to TRBD1. The CDR3 is 14 residues long. V trimming: 5 bases; J trimming: 4 bases; junction bases outside the gene matches: 7. Germline V gene sequence: CDR1 MNHEY, CDR2 SVGEGT. The CDR3 loop is CASSQPGQTYGYTF. CDR3 DNA: TGTGCCAGCAGTCAACCGGGACAGACCTATGGCTACACCTTC.

The chain links TRBV10-1 to TRBJ2-2, with D maybe TRBD2 (6 bases). Germline CDR1 is WNHNN and CDR2 is SYGVQD (reference sequence). V lost 6 bases to trimming and J lost 0 bases, with 17 bases between them. This CDR3 region has 17 residues. The CDR3 protein is CASSPGTFHPNTGELFF. The CDR3 bases are TGCGCCAGCAGCCCTGGGACTTTCCACCCGAACACCGGGGAGCTGTTTTTT.

In this sample, this clonotype turned up a few times. This chain uses TRBV5-4 with TRBJ2-3, with D perhaps TRBD2 (7 bases). This CDR3 spans 15 amino acids. Germline V gene lookup returns CDR1 SGHNT and CDR2 YYREEE (reference sequence). V dropped 2 bases and J dropped 2 bases, with 12 bases sitting between them. CDR3 sequence (DNA): TGTGCCAGCAGCTTTAGGGGGAGGGCCACAGATACGCAGTATTTT. This gives the protein CASSFRGRATDTQYF.

This clonotype turned up a few times. The chain uses TRBV30 and TRBJ1-2, with TRBD1 matching 9 bases. The CDR3 is 13 residues long. V was pared by 4 bases and J by 7 bases, with 7 bases of the junction left unmatched. Germline V gene sequence: CDR1 GTSNPN, CDR2 SVGIG (reference sequence). The CDR3 reads CAWTPQGASGYTF. CDR3 bases: TGTGCCTGGACCCCACAGGGGGCAAGTGGCTACACCTTC.

The V call is TRBV20-1, the J call TRBJ2-1; D perhaps matches TRBD1 (7 bases). Looked up from germline, CDR1 is DFQATT and CDR2 is SNEGSKA (reference sequence). This CDR3 is 12 amino acids long. V gave up 8 bases and J gave up 6 bases, with 14 bases separating them. CDR3 in amino acids: CSSGGTGNEQFF. In DNA, the CDR3 is TGCAGTTCAGGGGGGACGGGCAATGAGCAGTTCTTC.

This clonotype showed up just a few times. This sequence joins TRBV6-5 and TRBJ1-1; D is unresolved. V shed 0 bases and J shed 6 bases, with 8 bases lying between them. This CDR3 contains 13 residues. Germline lookup yields CDR1 MNHEY and CDR2 SVGAGI. CDR3 sequence (DNA): TGTGCCAGCAGTTACTCGAGTGGCCCTGAAGCTTTCTTT. Translation gives CASSYSSGPEAFF.

The chain links TRBV30 to TRBJ1-1; TRBD1 agrees at 8 bases. The CDR3 spans 11 residues. Germline V CDR1 and CDR2: GTSNPN, SVGIG (reference sequence). The V segment lost 5 bases and the J segment 9 bases; nucleotides outside the gene matches: 5. The CDR3 region has the DNA TGTGCCTGGTCGGGACAGGCAAAAGCTTTCTTT. Protein product: CAWSGQAKAFF. The full variable domain, completed using reference TRBV30 and TRBJ1-1, is SQTIHQWPATLVQPVGSPLSLECTVEGTSNPNLYWYRQAAGRGLQLLFYSVGIGQISSEVPQNLSASRPQDRQFILSSKKLLLSDSGFYLCAWSGQAKAFFGQGTRLTVV.

CDR3 sequence reads: CASSQPGETQYF. CDR3 DNA sequence: TGTGCCAGCAGCCAACCGGGGGAGACCCAGTACTTC. V and J are TRBV3-1 and TRBJ2-5; tentatively, D is TRBD2 (5 bases). Germline loops: CDR1 LGHDT, CDR2 YNNKEL (reference sequence). Deletions cut 2 bases from V and 5 bases from J, with 6 bases between. This CDR3 contains 12 residues.

This chain connects TRBV19 to TRBJ2-1; TRBD2 agrees at 13 bases. J gave up 10 bases and V 3 bases, and 6 bases lay outside the gene matches. In germline, CDR1 is LNHDA, CDR2 SQIVND (reference sequence). The CDR3 has 15 amino acids. The CDR3 loop is CASSIGTSGTREQFF. CDR3 sequence (DNA): TGTGCCAGTAGTATTGGGACTAGCGGGACCAGGGAGCAGTTCTTC. The full variable domain, rest sourced from reference TRBV19 and TRBJ2-1, is DGGITQSPKYLFRKEGQNVTLSCEQNLNHDAMYWYRQDPGQGLRLIYYSQIVNDFQKGDIAEGYSVSREKKESFPLTVTSAQKNPTAFYLCASSIGTSGTREQFFGPGTRLTVL.

This clonotype has ten or more counts. This sequence joins TRBV4-1 and TRBJ2-7, with D unresolved. Between the trimmed V and J ends, which lost 0 bases and 6 bases, there was a span of 12 bases. The germline gives CDR1 MGHRA, CDR2 YSYEKL. CDR3 length equals 14 residues. Here the CDR3 reads CASSQEGIRSEQYF. The CDR3, as DNA: TGCGCCAGCAGCCAAGAGGGGATCCGGAGCGAGCAGTACTTC.

This clonotype was picked up a small number of times. The chain employs TRBV20-1 and TRBJ2-3, with TRBD2 identical over 15 bases. V was pared by 0 bases and J by 3 bases, with 4 bases of the junction left unmatched. Germline CDR1 reads DFQATT; CDR2 reads SNEGSKA (reference sequence). This CDR3 is 17 amino acids long. Here the CDR3 DNA reads TGCAGTGCTAGAGATTTCGGGACTAGCGGGAGGACAGATACGCAGTATTTT. Its protein product is CSARDFGTSGRTDTQYF.

The genes are TRBV3-1 and TRBJ1-1; D possibly corresponds to TRBD1 (5 bases). The CDR3 is 12 residues long. Germline CDR1 is LGHDT and CDR2 is YNNKEL (reference sequence). The germline V and J ends were trimmed by 4 bases and 10 bases, with 13 bases remaining between them. DNA for the CDR3: TGTGCCAGCAGCCTAGCAGGGAGGCGAGCTTTCTTT. It encodes CASSLAGRRAFF.

The chain employs TRBV7-2 and TRBJ2-7, with D uncertain. The CDR3 totals 11 residues. The V gene's germline CDR1 is SGHTA and CDR2 FQGNSA. Trimming cost V 5 bases and J 2 bases, with 4 bases left between them. This CDR3 reads CASSRTYEQYF. CDR3 bases: TGTGCCAGCAGCCGGACCTACGAGCAGTACTTC.

The table lists this clonotype with a few counts. This chain links TRBV7-8 with TRBJ2-5; no firm D call. CDR3 size: 14 residues. Germline V lookup: CDR1 SGHVS, CDR2 FQNEAQ. Trimming took 2 bases from V and 5 from J, leaving 12 bases between them. CDR3 sequence: CASSLTTVGETQYF. CDR3 coding DNA: TGTGCCAGCAGCTTAACGACGGTCGGGGAGACCCAGTACTTC.

This clonotype was counted a few times. V usage is TRBV7-6 and J usage is TRBJ2-7; no clear D. The CDR3 length is 13 residues. V was cut by 5 bases and J by 3 bases, with 11 bases left in between. CDR1 is SGHVS and CDR2 is FNYEAQ in the germline V gene. This chain's CDR3 is CASSPNTDYEQYF. Written as DNA, the CDR3 is TGTGCCAGCAGCCCTAATACGGACTACGAGCAGTACTTC.

This clonotype was detected once. V usage is TRBV12-3 or TRBV12-4 and J usage is TRBJ2-5; TRBD1 agrees at 8 bases. J was trimmed by 3 bases and V by 6 bases; bases with no gene match: 12. The CDR3 spans 16 residues. The CDR3 coding sequence is TGTGCCAGCAGCCCAGACTGGGACAGGATAAAAGAGACCCAGTACTTC. Its translation: CASSPDWDRIKETQYF.

There are a few counts of this clonotype. V usage is TRBV20-1 and J usage is TRBJ2-7; 10 nucleotides align to TRBD1. CDR3 length: 15 residues. The germline V gene has CDR1 DFQATT and CDR2 SNEGSKA (reference sequence). With 4 bases clipped from V and 3 bases from J, the junction kept 9 bases outside the gene matches. In nucleotides, the CDR3 is TGCAGTGCTACGGGCAAGGACAGGGGGGGCTACGAGCAGTACTTC. The encoded protein is CSATGKDRGGYEQYF.

The chain has TRBV4-1 and TRBJ2-1; no firm D call. Germline CDR1 MGHRA, CDR2 YSYEKL. The CDR3 is 11 residues long. V shed 6 bases and J shed 5 bases, with 5 bases lying between them. For the CDR3, the DNA is TGCGCCAGCAGATCCAACAATGAGCAGTTCTTC. It is translated as CASRSNNEQFF.

This rearrangement joins TRBV9 to TRBJ2-5, with D perhaps assigned TRBD1 or TRBD2 (5 bases each). The germline CDR1 and CDR2 sequences are SGDLS and YYNGEE. This CDR3 has 15 residues. The V and J ends lost 0 bases and 5 bases respectively, with 14 bases between them. The CDR3 loop is CASSVDRGAGETQYF. In nucleotides, the CDR3 is TGTGCCAGCAGCGTAGATAGGGGAGCTGGGGAGACCCAGTACTTC. Full variable domain (outside the CDR3, taken from reference TRBV9 and TRBJ2-5): DSGVTQTPKHLITATGQRVTLRCSPRSGDLSVYWYQQSLDQGLQFLIQYYNGEERAKGNILERFSAQQFPDLHSELNLSSLELGDSALYFCASSVDRGAGETQYFGPGTRLLVL.

This clonotype was counted many times. The genes are TRBV12-3 or TRBV12-4 and TRBJ2-5; 8 bases map to TRBD2. The CDR3 extends over 16 amino acids. With 8 bases clipped from V and 2 bases from J, the junction kept 13 bases outside the gene matches. Written as DNA, the CDR3 is TGTGCCAGCTTAGCTTCTTTAGCGGGAAATCAAGAGACCCAGTACTTC. It is translated as CASLASLAGNQETQYF.

V gene TRBV11-2 combines with J gene TRBJ2-1; D is undetermined. The CDR3 is 15 residues long. The germline CDR1 and CDR2 sequences are SGHAT and FQNNGV. Trimming pared 1 base from V and 6 bases from J, leaving 13 bases between. CDR3 sequence (DNA): TGTGCCAGCAGCTTAGGCCCAAGTAAGCTCAATGAGCAGTTCTTC. This encodes CASSLGPSKLNEQFF.

The table lists this clonotype with a few counts. The chain uses TRBV20-1 and TRBJ2-7; D call uncertain. Germline lookup yields CDR1 DFQATT and CDR2 SNEGSKA (reference sequence). This CDR3 is 13 amino acids long. The V gene lost 3 bases and the J gene lost 4 bases, with 13 bases spanning the gap. The CDR3 protein is CSASPPGRYEQYF. In DNA form, the CDR3 reads TGCAGTGCTAGTCCCCCTGGCAGATACGAGCAGTACTTC.

This clonotype came up a few times. The chain uses TRBV18 and TRBJ1-2; D is ambiguous. This CDR3 has 13 amino acids. The V and J ends lost 4 bases and 1 base respectively, with 7 bases between them. CDR1 KGHSH and CDR2 LQKENI come from the germline V gene. The CDR3 spells CASSLGFNYGYTF. As DNA, the CDR3 is TGTGCCAGCTCACTTGGATTTAACTATGGCTACACCTTC.

The V call is TRBV27, the J call TRBJ1-6; TRBD1 might be the D (5 bases). Germline V gene lookup returns CDR1 MNHEY and CDR2 SMNVEV (reference sequence). Between the trimmed V and J ends, which lost 4 bases and 9 bases, there was a span of 10 bases. CDR3 size: 13 residues. CDR3 DNA sequence: TGTGCCAGCAGTTCCCGTAGGGGTTCACCCCTCCACTTT. Translation gives CASSSRRGSPLHF.

V usage is TRBV6-2 or TRBV6-3 and J usage is TRBJ1-1; D is undetermined. The germline gives CDR1 MNHEY, CDR2 SVGEGT. V lost 7 bases to trimming and J lost 0 bases, with 15 bases between them. This CDR3 contains 15 residues. The CDR3 sequence: CASKLKELMNTEAFF. The CDR3 DNA sequence: TGTGCCAGCAAGTTGAAGGAACTCATGAACACTGAAGCTTTCTTT.

The chain employs TRBV30 and TRBJ2-3; no definite D call. V shed 3 bases and J shed 3 bases, with 10 bases lying between them. The CDR3 is 13 amino acids. CDR1 is GTSNPN, CDR2 SVGIG, per germline (reference sequence). The CDR3 sequence: CAWRNPPTDTQYF. CDR3 nucleotides: TGTGCCTGGAGAAACCCCCCGACAGATACGCAGTATTTT.

A few counts support this clonotype. The V and J genes are TRBV10-3 and TRBJ2-7, with D uncertain. Trimming took 10 bases from V and 5 from J, leaving 15 bases between them. Germline V gene data show CDR1 as ENHRY and CDR2 as SYGVKD. This CDR3 has 12 residues. CDR3 protein: CATSNSRDEQYF. The CDR3 nucleotides read TGTGCCACGTCGAATAGCAGAGACGAGCAGTACTTC.

At least ten counts were recorded for this clonotype. The chain is built from TRBV7-2 and TRBJ2-1; TRBD1 is a possible D gene (6 bases). The V end lost 1 base, the J end lost 12 bases, and 16 bases lay between the germline ends. The CDR3 consists of 14 residues. Per the germline V gene, CDR1 is SGHTA and CDR2 is FQGNSA. CDR3 in amino acids: CASSLDFMGAWQFF. Here the CDR3 DNA reads TGTGCCAGCAGCTTAGATTTTATGGGGGCTTGGCAGTTCTTC.